This T cell receptor (beta chain) came from a study of T cell responses to AZD1222 COVID-19 vaccine. Study conclusions and caveats: The sample set comprised mostly white British donors with more females, and clonal diversity was possibly underestimated. With dominance at 160-218 and 743-854, vaccine-associated CD4 TCRs spanned spike.

Remarks on this clone: Its antigen is undetermined.

The protocol was immunoSEQ multiplex PCR, while the TCRdb copy is restricted to in-frame clones and leaves out a portion. The sample records over 120,000 clones, more than 85% being singletons. This specimen consisted of peripheral blood, obtained on day 0 of AZD1222 vaccination. The receptor comes from an adult in good health.

The CDR3 DNA sequence: TGCGCCAGCACCTGGGGGTACAATCAGCCCCAGCATTTT. It is translated as CASTWGYNQPQHF. This chain links TRBV10-2 with TRBJ1-5, with D possibly TRBD1 on 5 matching bases. Germline assignment: CDR1 WSHSY and CDR2 SAAADI. This CDR3 contains 13 residues. The V end lost 7 bases, the J end lost 3 bases, and 10 bases lay between the germline ends.